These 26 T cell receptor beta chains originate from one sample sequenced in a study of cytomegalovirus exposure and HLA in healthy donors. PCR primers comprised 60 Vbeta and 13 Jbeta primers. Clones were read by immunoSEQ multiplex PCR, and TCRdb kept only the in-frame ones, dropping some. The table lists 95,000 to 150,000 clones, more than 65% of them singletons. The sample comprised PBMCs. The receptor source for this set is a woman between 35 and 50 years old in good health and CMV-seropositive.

CDR3 sequence (DNA): TGCGCCAGCAGTGGCCGAATAGCGGGGATCAATGAGCAGTTCTTC. This gives the protein CASSGRIAGINEQFF. The V gene is TRBV10-2, the J gene TRBJ2-1; 8 bases match TRBD2. The V segment lost 4 bases and the J segment 6 bases; nucleotides outside the gene matches: 8. The CDR3 is made up of 15 amino acids. Germline CDR1 WSHSY, CDR2 SAAADI.

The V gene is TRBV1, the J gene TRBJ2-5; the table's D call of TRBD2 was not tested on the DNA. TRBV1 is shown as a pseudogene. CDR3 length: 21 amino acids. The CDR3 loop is CTSSQDPFLLAGVIRQETQYF. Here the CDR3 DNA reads TGCACCAGCAGCCAAGATCCCTTCCTACTAGCGGGAGTGATTAGGCAAGAGACCCAGTACTTC.

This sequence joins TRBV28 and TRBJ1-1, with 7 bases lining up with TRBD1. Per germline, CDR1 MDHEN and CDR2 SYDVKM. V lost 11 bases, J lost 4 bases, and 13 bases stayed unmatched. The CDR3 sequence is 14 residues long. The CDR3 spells CASGQDLGGTEAFF. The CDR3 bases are TGTGCCTCCGGACAGGATCTCGGGGGCACTGAAGCTTTCTTT. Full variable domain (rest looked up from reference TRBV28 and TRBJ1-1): DVKVTQSSRYLVKRTGEKVFLECVQDMDHENMFWYRQDPGLGLRLIYFSYDVKMKEKGDIPEGYSVSREKKERFSLILESASTNQTSMYLCASGQDLGGTEAFFGQGTRLTVV.

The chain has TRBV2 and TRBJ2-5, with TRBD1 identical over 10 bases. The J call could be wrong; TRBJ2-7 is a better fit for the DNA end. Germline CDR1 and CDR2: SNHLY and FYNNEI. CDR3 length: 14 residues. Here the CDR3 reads CASSPTGGLYEQYF. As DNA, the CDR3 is TGTGCCAGCAGCCCGACAGGGGGCCTCTACGAGCAGTACTTC.

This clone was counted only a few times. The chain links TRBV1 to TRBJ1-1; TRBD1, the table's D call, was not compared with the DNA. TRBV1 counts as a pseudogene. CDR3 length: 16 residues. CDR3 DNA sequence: TGCACCAGCAGCCAGGATAAAAGACAGTGGCACACTGAAGCTTTCTTT. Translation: CTSSQDKRQWHTEAFF.

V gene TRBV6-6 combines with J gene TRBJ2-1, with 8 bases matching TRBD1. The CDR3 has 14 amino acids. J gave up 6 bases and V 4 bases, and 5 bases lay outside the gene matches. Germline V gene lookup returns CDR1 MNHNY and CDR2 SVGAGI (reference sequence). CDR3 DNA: TGTGCCAGCAGTTCCCCGGACAGGGTCAATGAGCAGTTCTTC. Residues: CASSSPDRVNEQFF.

The CDR3 loop is CASSEASGRVNEQFF. CDR3 in DNA: TGTGCCAGCAGTGAGGCTAGCGGGAGGGTTAATGAGCAGTTCTTC. This chain joins TRBV6-1 and TRBJ2-1; 12 bases align to TRBD2. The CDR3 length is 15 residues. The V gene end was trimmed by 3 bases and the J gene end by 7 bases; junction bases not matched to a gene: 4. The germline V gene encodes CDR1 MNHNS and CDR2 SASEGT.

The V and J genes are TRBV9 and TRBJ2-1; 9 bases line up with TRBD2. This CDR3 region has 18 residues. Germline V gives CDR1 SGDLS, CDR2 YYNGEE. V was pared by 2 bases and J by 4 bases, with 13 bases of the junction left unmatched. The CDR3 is CASSVIAGDVLLYNEQFF. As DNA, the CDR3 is TGTGCCAGCAGCGTCATAGCGGGGGACGTCCTTTTGTACAATGAGCAGTTCTTC.

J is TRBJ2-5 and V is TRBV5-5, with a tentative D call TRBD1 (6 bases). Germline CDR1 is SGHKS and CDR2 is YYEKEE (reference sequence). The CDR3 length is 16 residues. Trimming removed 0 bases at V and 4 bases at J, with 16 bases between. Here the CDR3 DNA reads TGTGCCAGCAGCTTGGGCAACAGGGCGGGTGGAGAGACCCAGTACTTC. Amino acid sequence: CASSLGNRAGGETQYF.

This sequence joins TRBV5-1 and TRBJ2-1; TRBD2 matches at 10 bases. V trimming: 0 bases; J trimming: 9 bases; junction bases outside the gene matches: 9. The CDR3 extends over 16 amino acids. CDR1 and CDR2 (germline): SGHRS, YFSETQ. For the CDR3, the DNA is TGCGCCAGCAGCTTGGATGCTAGCGGGAGATTCGGTGAGCAGTTCTTC. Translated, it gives CASSLDASGRFGEQFF.

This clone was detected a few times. In DNA form, the CDR3 reads TGTGCCAGCAGACCGACAGGGTCCCCAGATACGCAGTATTTT. This gives the protein CASRPTGSPDTQYF. This chain connects TRBV7-9 to TRBJ2-3, with TRBD1 matching 7 bases. The CDR3 runs 14 residues. Germline V gene lookup returns CDR1 SEHNR and CDR2 FQNEAQ (reference sequence). V lost 6 bases to trimming and J lost 4 bases; unmatched junction nucleotides: 7.

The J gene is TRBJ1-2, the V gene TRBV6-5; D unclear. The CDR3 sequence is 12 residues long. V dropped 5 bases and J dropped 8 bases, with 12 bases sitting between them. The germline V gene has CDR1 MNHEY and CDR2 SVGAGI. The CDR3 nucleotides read TGTGCCAGCAGTGTGTCGGGGAAAGGCTACACCTTC. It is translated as CASSVSGKGYTF.

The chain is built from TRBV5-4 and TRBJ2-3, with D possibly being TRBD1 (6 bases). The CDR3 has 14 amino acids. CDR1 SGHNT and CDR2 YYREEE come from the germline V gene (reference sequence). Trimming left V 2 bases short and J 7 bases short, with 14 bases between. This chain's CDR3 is CASSFTRGQNTQYF. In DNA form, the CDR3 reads TGTGCCAGCAGCTTTACCAGGGGTCAAAATACGCAGTATTTT. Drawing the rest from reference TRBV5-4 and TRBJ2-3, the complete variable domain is ETGVTQSPTHLIKTRGQQVTLRCSSQSGHNTVSWYQQALGQGPQFIFQYYREEENGRGNFPPRFSGLQFPNYSSELNVNALELDDSALYLCASSFTRGQNTQYFGPGTRLTVL.

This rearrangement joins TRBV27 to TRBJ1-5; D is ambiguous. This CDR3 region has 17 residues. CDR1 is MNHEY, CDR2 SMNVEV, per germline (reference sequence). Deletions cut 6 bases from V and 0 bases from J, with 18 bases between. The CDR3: CASSFIGDGHSNQPQHF. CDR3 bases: TGTGCCAGCAGCTTCATAGGAGACGGTCATAGCAATCAGCCCCAGCATTTT.

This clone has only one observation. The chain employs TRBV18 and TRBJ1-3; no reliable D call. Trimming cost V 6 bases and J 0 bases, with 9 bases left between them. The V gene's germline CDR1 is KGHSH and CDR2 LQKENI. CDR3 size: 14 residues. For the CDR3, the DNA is TGTGCCAGCTCGTCCACAGACTCTGGAAACACCATATATTTT. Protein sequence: CASSSTDSGNTIYF.

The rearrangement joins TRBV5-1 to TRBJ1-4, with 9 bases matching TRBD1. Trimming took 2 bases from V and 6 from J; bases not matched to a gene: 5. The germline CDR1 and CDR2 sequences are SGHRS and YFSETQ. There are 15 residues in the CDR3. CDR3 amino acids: CASSLTGGRDEKLFF. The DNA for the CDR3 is TGCGCCAGCAGCTTAACAGGGGGCCGTGATGAAAAACTGTTTTTT.

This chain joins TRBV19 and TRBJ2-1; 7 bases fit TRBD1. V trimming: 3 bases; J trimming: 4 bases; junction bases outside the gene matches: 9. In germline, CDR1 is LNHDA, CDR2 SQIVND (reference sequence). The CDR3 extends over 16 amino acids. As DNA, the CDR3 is TGTGCCAGTAGTATCCTCCGGGACAGAGATTACAATGAGCAGTTCTTC. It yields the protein CASSILRDRDYNEQFF.

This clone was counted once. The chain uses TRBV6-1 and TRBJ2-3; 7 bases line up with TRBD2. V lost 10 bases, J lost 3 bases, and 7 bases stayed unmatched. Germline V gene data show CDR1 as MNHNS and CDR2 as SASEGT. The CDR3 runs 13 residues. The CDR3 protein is CATAGTITDTQYF. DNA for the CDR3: TGTGCCACCGCCGGGACTATAACAGATACGCAGTATTTT.

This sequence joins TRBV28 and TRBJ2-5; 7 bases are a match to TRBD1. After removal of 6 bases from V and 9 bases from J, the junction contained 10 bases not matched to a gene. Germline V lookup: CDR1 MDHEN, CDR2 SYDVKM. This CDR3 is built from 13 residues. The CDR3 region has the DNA TGTGCCAGCAGGGGGGACAGTCGTATGGCCCAGTACTTC. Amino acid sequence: CASRGDSRMAQYF.

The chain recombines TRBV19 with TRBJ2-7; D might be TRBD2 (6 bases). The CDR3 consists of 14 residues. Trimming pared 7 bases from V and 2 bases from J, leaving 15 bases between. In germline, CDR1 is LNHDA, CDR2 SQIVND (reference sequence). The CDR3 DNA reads TGTGCCAGTAAACCTAGCGAAGGAACCTACGAGCAGTACTTC. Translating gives CASKPSEGTYEQYF.

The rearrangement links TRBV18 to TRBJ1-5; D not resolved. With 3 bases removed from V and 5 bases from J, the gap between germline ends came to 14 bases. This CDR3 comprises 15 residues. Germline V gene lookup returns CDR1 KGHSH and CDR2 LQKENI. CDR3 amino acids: CASSPTVGRDQPQHF. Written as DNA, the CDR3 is TGTGCCAGCTCACCGACGGTGGGTCGGGATCAGCCCCAGCATTTT.

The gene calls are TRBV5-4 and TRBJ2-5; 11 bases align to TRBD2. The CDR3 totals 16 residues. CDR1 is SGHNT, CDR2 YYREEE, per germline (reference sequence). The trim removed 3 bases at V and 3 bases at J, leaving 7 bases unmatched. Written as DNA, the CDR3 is TGTGCCAGCAGCTGGTATGGGACTAGCGGAAAAGAGACCCAGTACTTC. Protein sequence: CASSWYGTSGKETQYF.

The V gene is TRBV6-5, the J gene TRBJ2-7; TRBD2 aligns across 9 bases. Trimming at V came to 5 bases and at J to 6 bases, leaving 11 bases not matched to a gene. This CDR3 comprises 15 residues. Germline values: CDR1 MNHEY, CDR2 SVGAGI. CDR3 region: CASSLRSSGKGEQYF. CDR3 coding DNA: TGTGCCAGCAGTCTCCGTTCTAGCGGGAAGGGCGAGCAGTACTTC.

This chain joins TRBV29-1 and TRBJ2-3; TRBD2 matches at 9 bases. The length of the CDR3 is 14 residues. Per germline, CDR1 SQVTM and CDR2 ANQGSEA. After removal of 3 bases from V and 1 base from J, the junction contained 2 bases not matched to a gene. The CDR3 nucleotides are TGCAGCGTTGAGACTAGCGGACGCACAGATACGCAGTATTTT. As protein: CSVETSGRTDTQYF.

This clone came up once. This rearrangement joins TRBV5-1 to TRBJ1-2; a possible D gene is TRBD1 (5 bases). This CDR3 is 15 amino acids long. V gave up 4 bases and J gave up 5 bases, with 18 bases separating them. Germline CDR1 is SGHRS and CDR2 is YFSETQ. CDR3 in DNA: TGCGCCAGCAGCCCGCAGGGAGGAATGGGTTATGGCTACACCTTC. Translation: CASSPQGGMGYGYTF.

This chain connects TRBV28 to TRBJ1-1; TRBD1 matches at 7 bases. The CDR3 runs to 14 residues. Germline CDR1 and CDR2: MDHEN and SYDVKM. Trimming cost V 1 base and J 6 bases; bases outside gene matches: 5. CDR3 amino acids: CASSLSHTGAEAFF. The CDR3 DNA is TGTGCCAGCAGTTTATCCCACACAGGGGCTGAAGCTTTCTTT.